This is a list of T cell receptor beta chains from one sample in a study of T cells in Graves' hyperthyroidism and ophthalmopathy. TCRdb itself ran the multiplex PCR reads through MiXCR, one entry per CDR3 protein. The sample records over 700,000 distinct CDR3 sequences, about a third being singletons. Sequenced material: blood. Receptors originate from a woman in her 40s with Graves' hyperthyroidism. CDR3s include the opening cysteine and the closing phenylalanine or tryptophan. The order of the fields is V gene, clone size, D gene, J gene, CDR3 protein, CDR3 DNA. The D gene is left open where the match is weak. Clone size is given for some rows only: seen once, a few or many times, or a class if the clone is expanded.

>TRBV29-1|NA|NA|TRBJ2-1
CSVERVGNEQFF
TGCAGCGTTGAAAGGGTGGGGAATGAGCAGTTCTTC
>TRBV7-3|once|NA|TRBJ1-1
CASSFWSGNFAEAFF
TGTGCCAGCAGCTTTTGGTCAGGGAATTTCGCTGAAGCTTTCTTT
>TRBV20-1|many|NA|TRBJ1-4
CSARESRVDEKLFF
TGCAGTGCTAGAGAATCCCGGGTCGACGAAAAACTGTTTTTT
>TRBV9|NA|NA|TRBJ1-6
CASSVGTGGSPLHF
TGTGCCAGCAGCGTAGGGACGGGAGGGTCACCCCTCCACTTT
>TRBV14|few|NA|TRBJ1-2
CASSRDGAYGYTF
TGTGCCAGCAGCCGGGATGGGGCCTATGGCTACACCTTC
>TRBV19|many|TRBD1|TRBJ2-2
CASDTTGWTGELFF
TGTGCCAGTGATACGACAGGGTGGACCGGGGAGCTGTTTTTT
>TRBV7-2|NA|TRBD1|TRBJ1-4
CASSPRTGIDEKLFF
TGTGCCAGCAGCCCTCGGACAGGGATAGATGAAAAACTGTTTTTT
>TRBV20-1|NA|NA|TRBJ2-5
CSGHGGTVQETQYF
TGCAGTGGACATGGAGGGACAGTTCAAGAGACCCAGTACTTC
>TRBV2|NA|NA|TRBJ2-7
CASSYSPVLSYEQYF
TGTGCCAGCAGTTATAGTCCGGTCCTCTCCTACGAGCAGTACTTC
>TRBV20-1|many|NA|TRBJ1-1
CSARPEGRTEAFF
TGCAGTGCTAGACCCGAGGGGAGGACTGAAGCTTTCTTT
>TRBV12-5|few|TRBD1|TRBJ2-7
CASGWRSGTGFYEQYF
TGTGCTAGTGGTTGGAGGTCAGGGACAGGTTTCTACGAGCAGTACTTC
>TRBV4-3|once|TRBD1|TRBJ2-7
CASSQDHRDRVNEQYF
TGCGCCAGCAGCCAAGATCACCGAGACAGGGTGAACGAGCAGTACTTC
>TRBV29-1|NA|NA|TRBJ2-1
CSVALGAGVSYNEQFF
TGCAGCGTTGCCCTGGGTGCGGGCGTCAGCTACAATGAGCAGTTCTTC
>TRBV6-5|NA|TRBD1|TRBJ1-4
CASSYSIGQANEKLFF
TGTGCCAGCAGTTACTCGATCGGACAGGCGAATGAAAAACTGTTTTTT
>TRBV5-8|NA|NA|TRBJ1-5
CASSAGTSGQPQHF
TGTGCCAGCAGCGCCGGGACATCAGGTCAGCCCCAGCATTTT
>TRBV2|NA|NA|TRBJ1-2
CASEEGIYGYTF
TGTGCCTCAGAGGAGGGGATCTATGGCTACACCTTC
>TRBV7-2|many|NA|TRBJ1-2
CASSLVWGEWDGYTF
TGTGCCAGCAGCTTAGTTTGGGGGGAGTGGGATGGCTACACCTTC
>TRBV11-2|NA|TRBD1|TRBJ1-1
CASSLFGQGVTEAFF
TGTGCCAGCAGTTTGTTCGGACAGGGAGTGACTGAAGCTTTCTTT
>TRBV9|many|NA|TRBJ1-1
CASSNLQNTEAFF
TGTGCCAGCAGCAATTTACAGAACACTGAAGCTTTCTTT
>TRBV7-9|many|NA|TRBJ1-5
CASSSGTAGDQPQHF
TGTGCCAGCAGTTCCGGGACGGCGGGGGATCAGCCCCAGCATTTT
>TRBV29-1|NA|TRBD1|TRBJ2-2
CSVDLRVTGANTGELFF
TGCAGCGTTGATCTCCGGGTAACAGGGGCCAACACCGGGGAGCTGTTTTTT
>TRBV29-1|many|NA|TRBJ2-5
CSVGGGSGQETQYF
TGCAGCGTGGGAGGGGGATCCGGACAAGAGACCCAGTACTTC
>TRBV19|NA|TRBD1|TRBJ1-1
CASSFGQGEYTEAFF
TGTGCCAGTAGTTTCGGACAGGGGGAATACACTGAAGCTTTCTTT
>TRBV6-5|many|NA|TRBJ2-7
CASSQSHEQYF
TGTGCCAGCAGCCAGAGCCACGAGCAGTACTTC
>TRBV7-9|NA|TRBD1|TRBJ1-6
CASSLETGMDSPLHF
TGTGCCAGCAGCTTAGAGACAGGGATGGATTCACCCCTCCACTTT
>TRBV24-1|few|NA|TRBJ1-2
CATSDAEGNYGYTF
TGTGCCACCAGTGACGCGGAGGGTAACTATGGCTACACCTTC
>TRBV7-9|many|TRBD2|TRBJ2-5
CASSPGLAIETQYF
TGTGCCAGCAGCCCGGGACTAGCGATTGAGACCCAGTACTTC
>TRBV4-1|many|NA|TRBJ1-6
CASSRVTGRGESPLHF
TGCGCCAGCAGCCGAGTTACGGGAAGGGGTGAGTCACCCCTCCACTTT
>TRBV10-1|many|NA|TRBJ1-2
CASSESHRANYGYTF
TGCGCCAGCAGTGAGTCGCACAGGGCAAACTATGGCTACACCTTC